A single sample is the source of the 23 T cell receptor beta chains below, sequenced in a study of response to subunit inactivated influenza vaccine. One entry per CDR3 protein results from TCRdb running MiXCR on the RT-PCR reads. The sample contains over 300,000 distinct CDR3 sequences, roughly 22% of which appear only once. This material consisted of PBMCs from blood, taken approximately 22 months after vaccination. The origin of the receptors is a man between 50 and 69 years old who received an inactivated influenza vaccine.

The chain couples TRBV6-5 to TRBJ2-4, with D unclear. Between the trimmed V and J ends, which lost 0 bases and 6 bases, there was a span of 9 bases. The CDR3 consists of 14 residues. Germline V CDR1 and CDR2: MNHEY, SVGAGI. The CDR3 sequence: CASSYSMTVNIQYF. DNA of the CDR3: TGTGCCAGCAGTTACTCGATGACGGTAAACATTCAGTACTTC.

Ten or more counts support this clonotype. The chain joins TRBV20-1 to TRBJ1-4; 7 nucleotides agree with TRBD1. J gave up 8 bases and V 6 bases, and 9 bases lay outside the gene matches. Germline lookup yields CDR1 DFQATT and CDR2 SNEGSKA (reference sequence). This CDR3 is built from 13 residues. The CDR3 region is CSAPEAGGEKLFF. CDR3 in DNA: TGCAGTGCCCCCGAAGCAGGGGGAGAAAAACTGTTTTTT.

The gene calls are TRBV5-1 and TRBJ1-2; D might be TRBD1 (5 bases). Germline V gene data show CDR1 as SGHRS and CDR2 as YFSETQ. Trimming took off 0 bases at V and 4 bases at J, with 10 bases between the two ends. The CDR3 length is 14 residues. CDR3 amino acids: CASSLGDGFYGYTF. The CDR3 DNA follows: TGCGCCAGCAGCTTGGGGGACGGATTCTATGGCTACACCTTC.

The chain is built from TRBV6-5 and TRBJ1-2; tentatively, D is TRBD1 (5 bases). The germline V gene encodes CDR1 MNHEY and CDR2 SVGAGI. V was pared by 7 bases and J by 0 bases, with 15 bases between. The CDR3 length is 15 residues. The DNA of the CDR3 is TGTGCCAGCAATTCCTATCGGGGCGCTAACTATGGCTACACCTTC. Protein product: CASNSYRGANYGYTF.

This clonotype came up many times. The chain employs TRBV11-2 and TRBJ1-1; D may be TRBD1 (6 bases). Germline-derived CDR1 and CDR2 are SGHAT and FQNNGV. V dropped 1 base and J dropped 3 bases, with 6 bases sitting between them. The CDR3 length is 13 residues. The CDR3 nucleotides read TGTGCCAGCAGCTTAGGGACAGACACTGAAGCTTTCTTT. This codes for CASSLGTDTEAFF.

This clonotype showed up just a few times. This sequence joins TRBV4-2 and TRBJ2-1; D gene uncertain. V was shortened by 1 base and J by 3 bases, with 13 bases between the two germline ends. The CDR3 is 16 residues long. Germline V gives CDR1 LGHNA, CDR2 YNFKEQ. CDR3 nucleotide sequence: TGTGCCAGCAGCCAAGTCTCCAGCGACCTCTACAATGAGCAGTTCTTC. This translates into CASSQVSSDLYNEQFF.

This clonotype was seen repeatedly, ten times or more. The chain recombines TRBV6-6 with TRBJ1-2; no clear D gene. V lost 2 bases, J lost 0 bases, and 13 bases lay in between. CDR3 size: 16 residues. The germline V gene encodes CDR1 MNHNY and CDR2 SVGAGI (reference sequence). In DNA form, the CDR3 reads TGTGCCAGCAGTTACCCTCAATGGGAGCCTAACTATGGCTACACCTTC. Translation: CASSYPQWEPNYGYTF.

This clonotype was counted only a few times. This sequence joins TRBV3-1 and TRBJ2-3; TRBD2 might be the D (5 bases). Deletions cut 2 bases from V and 6 bases from J, with 15 bases between. The CDR3 is made up of 15 amino acids. From germline, CDR1 is LGHDT and CDR2 YNNKEL (reference sequence). The CDR3: CASSQPTRVGDTQYF. In nucleotides, the CDR3 is TGTGCCAGCAGCCAACCTACGCGGGTCGGGGATACGCAGTATTTT.

This clonotype was detected ten times or more. The CDR3 reads CASSLSSGTVNTEAFF. In nucleotides, the CDR3 is TGTGCCAGCAGCTTGTCCTCCGGGACGGTGAACACTGAAGCTTTCTTT. The chain recombines TRBV5-5 with TRBJ1-1; possibly TRBD1 for D (5 bases). V gave up 1 base and J gave up 0 bases, with 13 bases separating them. CDR3 length equals 16 residues. Per germline, CDR1 SGHKS and CDR2 YYEKEE (reference sequence).

V is TRBV5-5 and J is TRBJ2-1; 8 bases are shared with TRBD2. In germline, CDR1 is SGHKS, CDR2 YYEKEE (reference sequence). The CDR3 consists of 14 residues. V shed 2 bases and J 8 bases; nucleotides not matched to a gene: 6. The DNA for the CDR3 is TGTGCCAGCAGCTTATTAGTAGCGGGACATGAGCAGTTCTTC. This codes for CASSLLVAGHEQFF.

There are a few counts of this clonotype. V is TRBV4-2 and J is TRBJ2-7; D could derive from TRBD1 or TRBD2 (5 bases each). V was cut by 1 base and J by 5 bases, with 15 bases left in between. This CDR3 is 15 amino acids long. Germline V CDR1 and CDR2: LGHNA, YNFKEQ. This CDR3 is CASSQASSGANEQYF. In DNA, the CDR3 is TGTGCCAGCAGCCAAGCATCGTCCGGGGCCAACGAGCAGTACTTC.

This clonotype was counted only a few times. The CDR3 DNA reads as TGCGCCAGCAGCATCGGAGCCAGGGACTATGGCTACACCTTC. The encoded protein is CASSIGARDYGYTF. This rearrangement joins TRBV5-1 to TRBJ1-2; D perhaps matches TRBD1 (5 bases). CDR1 is SGHRS, CDR2 YFSETQ, per germline. The CDR3 runs 14 residues. The ends were cut back, 4 bases at V and 3 bases at J, with 13 bases in the middle.

DNA of the CDR3: TGTGCCAGTAGTAACAGATTGAACACTGAAGCTTTCTTT. This gives the protein CASSNRLNTEAFF. The chain uses TRBV19 and TRBJ1-1; D is uncertain. CDR1 is LNHDA, CDR2 SQIVND, per germline (reference sequence). This CDR3 is built from 13 residues. V shed 4 bases and J shed 0 bases, with 6 bases lying between them.

The V and J genes are TRBV10-3 and TRBJ2-3; D is uncertain. Germline loops: CDR1 ENHRY, CDR2 SYGVKD. This CDR3 has 16 amino acids. V lost 0 bases and J lost 1, with 11 bases in between. CDR3 DNA: TGTGCCATCAGTGAGTCGCTTAGCCTGGGCACAGATACGCAGTATTTT. It yields the protein CAISESLSLGTDTQYF.

This clonotype was picked up a small number of times. The V gene is TRBV20-1, the J gene TRBJ2-3; 8 bases map to TRBD2. The V gene end was trimmed by 6 bases and the J gene end by 4 bases; junction bases not matched to a gene: 12. The CDR3 totals 15 residues. Germline CDR1 reads DFQATT; CDR2 reads SNEGSKA (reference sequence). The CDR3 DNA sequence: TGCAGTGCACCCGGGATAGCGGGACTTCCAGATACGCAGTATTTT. Translation: CSAPGIAGLPDTQYF.

The chain links TRBV12-3 or TRBV12-4 to TRBJ1-5; unclear D gene. V lost 2 bases to trimming and J lost 6 bases, with 8 bases between them. CDR3 length: 13 amino acids. CDR3 nucleotides: TGTGCCAGCAGTTTAAGTATGGGTCAGCCCCAGCATTTT. This gives the protein CASSLSMGQPQHF.

J is TRBJ2-1 and V is TRBV10-3, with no clear D. V was clipped by 7 bases and J by 5 bases, with 12 bases between them. CDR1 and CDR2 from the germline V gene are ENHRY and SYGVKD. CDR3 length equals 13 residues. The CDR3 DNA reads as TGTGCCATCACTGCCTACCAAGACAATGAGCAGTTCTTC. It yields the protein CAITAYQDNEQFF.

This clonotype was detected a few times. The chain is built from TRBV19 and TRBJ1-1; tentatively, D is TRBD1 (6 bases). From germline, CDR1 is LNHDA and CDR2 SQIVND (reference sequence). The CDR3 is 13 residues long. The germline V and J ends were trimmed by 7 bases and 5 bases, with 14 bases remaining between them. The CDR3 coding sequence is TGTGCCAGTAACCTGGGGGGCTGGACTGAAGCTTTCTTT. It translates to CASNLGGWTEAFF.

V usage is TRBV29-1 and J usage is TRBJ2-7, with D maybe TRBD2 (5 bases). CDR3 length equals 11 residues. The germline V and J ends were trimmed by 6 bases and 5 bases, with 11 bases remaining between them. Germline lookup yields CDR1 SQVTM and CDR2 ANQGSEA. Here the CDR3 reads CSVQWGDEQYF. The CDR3 DNA reads TGCAGCGTCCAATGGGGAGACGAGCAGTACTTC.

There are a few counts of this clonotype. The chain joins TRBV21-1 to TRBJ1-1; TRBD1 is the table's D call, not checked against the DNA. TRBV21-1 is recorded as a pseudogene. The CDR3 spans 16 residues. The CDR3 DNA follows: TGTGCCAGCAGCAAAAGGATTAGGCAGGGTTGGACTGAAGCTTTCTTT. Protein: CASSKRIRQGWTEAFF.

This clonotype appeared a few times. The chain couples TRBV11-2 to TRBJ1-2; D is unresolved. This CDR3 is 16 amino acids long. The V end lost 2 bases, the J end lost 4 bases, and 17 bases lay between the germline ends. The germline CDR1 and CDR2 sequences are SGHAT and FQNNGV. The CDR3 spells CASSLFSVASRYGYTF. The CDR3 DNA is TGTGCCAGCAGCTTATTTTCGGTGGCCTCCCGCTATGGCTACACCTTC.

This chain connects TRBV7-2 to TRBJ2-5; 9 nucleotides line up with TRBD2. The trim removed 6 bases at V and 5 bases at J, leaving 7 bases unmatched. The CDR3 is made up of 14 amino acids. The V gene's germline CDR1 is SGHTA and CDR2 FQGNSA. The CDR3 here is CASRLSGRWETQYF. The CDR3 coding sequence is TGTGCCAGCAGGCTTAGCGGGAGATGGGAGACCCAGTACTTC.

This clonotype turned up a few times. DNA for the CDR3: TGCGCCAGCAGCTTGGAAGGGCTTGGGTCCCATGAGCAGTTCTTC. It is translated as CASSLEGLGSHEQFF. The gene calls are TRBV5-1 and TRBJ2-1; D not certain. The CDR3 runs to 15 residues. The V and J ends lost 0 bases and 8 bases respectively, with 15 bases between them. Germline CDR1 and CDR2: SGHRS and YFSETQ.